These 10 T cell receptor beta chains were sequenced from one sample in a study of human T cells and chemical hapten exposure. The time point here: patch test 3, about 24 weeks after DPC sensitization. Treatment described: therapeutic diphenylcyclopropenone sensitization with weekly scalp DPC. TCRdb independently ran MiXCR on the RACE reads; one entry per CDR3 protein. The profile shows around 85,000 distinct CDR3 sequences, roughly 13% of them singletons. This sample comprised whole blood, obtained in connection with sensitization to the hapten diphenylcyclopropenone (DPC). Receptor source: a woman in her 50s with alopecia areata. Some clones in this sample may be carry-over from other donors' samples.

This clonotype has just a few counts. The rearrangement links TRBV6-5 to TRBJ1-1; D is uncertain. The CDR3 has 11 residues. V lost 10 bases and J lost 0, with 6 bases in between. Germline-derived CDR1 and CDR2 are MNHEY and SVGAGI. CDR3 in amino acids: CATKLNTEAFF. CDR3 sequence (DNA): TGTGCCACCAAGTTGAACACTGAAGCTTTCTTT.

The rearrangement uses TRBV5-1 and TRBJ1-4; D ambiguous. The CDR3 is 15 amino acids. Trimming shortened V by 2 bases and J by 0 bases, and 8 bases separated the two germline ends. CDR1 is SGHRS and CDR2 is YFSETQ in the germline V gene. This chain's CDR3 is CASSFTTSTNEKLFF. In nucleotides, the CDR3 is TGCGCCAGCAGCTTTACGACTTCAACTAATGAAAAACTGTTTTTT.

This clonotype was observed at least ten times. V is TRBV12-3 or TRBV12-4 and J is TRBJ1-5; D possibly corresponds to TRBD1 (6 bases). Trimming stripped 2 bases from V and 3 bases from J, with 11 bases between. The CDR3 has 15 amino acids. This CDR3 is CASSLSRGANQPQHF. The CDR3 region has the DNA TGTGCCAGCAGTTTAAGTCGGGGGGCCAATCAGCCCCAGCATTTT.

The chain is built from TRBV5-1 and TRBJ1-5; D gene uncertain. CDR3 length: 13 residues. The V gene lost 8 bases and the J gene lost 0 bases, with 9 bases spanning the gap. Germline assignment: CDR1 SGHRS and CDR2 YFSETQ. The CDR3 nucleotides read TGCGCCAGTAGACGGGATAGCAATCAGCCCCAGCATTTT. Residues: CASRRDSNQPQHF.

About this clonotype itself: A read error may explain this, as a much larger clone is one base away. This chain connects TRBV2 to TRBJ2-2; D unclear. The CDR3 is made up of 13 amino acids. CDR1 and CDR2 (germline): SNHLY, FYNNEI. CDR3 coding DNA: TGTGTCAGCAGTGTACCAGAGGCCGGGGAGCTGTTTTTT. This codes for CVSSVPEAGELFF.

This clonotype was seen a handful of times. Written as DNA, the CDR3 is TGCAGTGCTAGCGGTTGGGCGGGACCCATGAACACTGAAGCTTTCTTT. Translation gives CSASGWAGPMNTEAFF. The V call is TRBV20-1, the J call TRBJ1-1, with D maybe TRBD1 (5 bases). CDR3 size: 16 residues. Trimming removed 3 bases from V and 0 bases from J, with 17 bases in between. Per germline, CDR1 DFQATT and CDR2 SNEGSKA (reference sequence).

This clonotype occurred many times. J is TRBJ1-1 and V is TRBV10-3; D is undetermined. Germline V gives CDR1 ENHRY, CDR2 SYGVKD. CDR3 length: 12 amino acids. V lost 0 bases and J 11 bases, leaving 10 bases between the germline ends. The CDR3 nucleotides read TGTGCCATCAGTGAGTCGAATGGCGGTGCTTTCTTT. This encodes CAISESNGGAFF.

As regards this clonotype: This clone may be a read error of a much larger clone one base away. V gene TRBV14 combines with J gene TRBJ2-7, with D maybe TRBD1 (7 bases). Germline V lookup: CDR1 SGHDN, CDR2 FVKESK. V dropped 3 bases and J dropped 4 bases, with 16 bases sitting between them. This CDR3 has 15 residues. CDR3 sequence: CASSQVQGRRYEQYF. As DNA, the CDR3 is TGTGCCAGCAGCCAGGTACAGGGGAGGAGGTACGAGCAGTACTTC.

The rearrangement links TRBV6-1 to TRBJ2-1, with 7 nucleotides matching TRBD2. V lost 6 bases and J lost 12; bases outside the gene matches: 11. The CDR3 runs 13 residues. CDR1 is MNHNS, CDR2 SASEGT, per germline. CDR3: CASSPAPGGGQFF. The CDR3 DNA reads as TGTGCCAGCAGCCCCGCTCCGGGGGGAGGGCAGTTCTTC.

This clonotype was seen at least ten times. The rearrangement links TRBV11-2 to TRBJ1-5, with no clear D. The CDR3 contains 15 residues. V was pared by 0 bases and J by 7 bases, with 13 bases between. The germline gives CDR1 SGHAT, CDR2 FQNNGV. The CDR3 nucleotides read TGTGCCAGCAGCTTAGAAGGTTCGCAATGGCAGCCCCAGCATTTT. Protein product: CASSLEGSQWQPQHF.